The T cell receptor beta chain described here comes from a study of control samples from healthy donors and cancer patients. Germline CDR1 and CDR2: SNHLY and FYNNEI. Between the trimmed V and J ends, which lost 4 bases and 14 bases, there was a span of 11 bases. This CDR3 has 10 amino acids. The method was immunoSEQ multiplex PCR; TCRdb's version includes in-frame clones alone and lacks a portion of them. Of some 74,000 clones listed, roughly 93% were seen once; the top ten hold approximately 2.8%. This clone appeared a single time. The specimen sequenced was blood. The gene calls are TRBV2 and TRBJ1-1; D is undetermined. The TCR was taken from a woman aged 25 to 39 in good health. CDR3 region: CASSGGRKFF. The CDR3, as DNA: TGTGCCAGCAGTGGGGGAAGGAAATTCTTT.